This is a list of T cell receptor beta chains from one sample in a study of T cell responses to AZD1222 COVID-19 vaccine. Only in-frame clones appear in the TCRdb table, and some are missing; sequencing was by immunoSEQ multiplex PCR. The profile shows roughly 150,000 clones, 92% of them singletons. Sequenced material: peripheral blood, taken 28 days after the second AZD1222 dose. These TCRs come from an adult who received the AZD1222 COVID-19 vaccine. Both conserved end residues are part of each CDR3. A D gene is named only where the DNA matches it firmly. Size is stated for part of the rows, as once, few or many counts, or as a class when the clone is expanded.

j_gene	d_gene	v_gene	abundance	CDR3nt	CDR3aa
TRBJ1-3	.	TRBV15	.	TGTGCCACCAGCAGAGCCGGGGACTCTGGAAACACCATATATTTT	CATSRAGDSGNTIYF
TRBJ1-1	.	TRBV12-3/TRBV12-4	.	TGTGCCAGCAGCTATCCATTAGCCACTGAAGCTTTCTTT	CASSYPLATEAFF
TRBJ1-1	TRBD1	TRBV30	.	TGTGCCTGCCAGACAGGGAAGACTGAAGCTTTCTTT	CACQTGKTEAFF
TRBJ1-1	.	TRBV18	.	TGTGCCAGCTCACCACAGGGACACGAAGCTTTCTTT	CASSPQGHEAFF
TRBJ2-1	TRBD1	TRBV7-2	.	TGTGCCAGCAGCCGGGACAGGGGACCCAATGAGCAGTTCTTC	CASSRDRGPNEQFF
TRBJ1-5	TRBD1	TRBV2	once	TGTGCCAGCAGTGAAGCTCCGGCAGGGGGCGGACCCCAGCATTTT	CASSEAPAGGGPQHF
TRBJ1-4	.	TRBV19	.	TGTGCCAGTAGGGCAGGTGAAAAACTGTTTTTT	CASRAGEKLFF
TRBJ2-1	.	TRBV29-1	.	TGCAGCGTTGAATGGGCGGCGATGAATGAGCAGTTCTTC	CSVEWAAMNEQFF
TRBJ1-1	TRBD1	TRBV19	.	TGTGCCAGTGCTTCCGGGACAGCTGATGAAGCTTTCTTT	CASASGTADEAFF
TRBJ1-2	TRBD1	TRBV20-1	.	TGCAGTGCTAGTAGAAGGACAGGGGGCATCTATGGCTACACCTTC	CSASRRTGGIYGYTF
TRBJ2-1	.	TRBV15	few	TGTGCCACCAGCAGAGATAACGGGGCTGACAATGAGCAGTTCTTC	CATSRDNGADNEQFF
TRBJ1-4	TRBD1	TRBV5-6	.	TGTGCCAGCAGCCCCCGGGACAGGGTGGTAAAACTGTTTTTT	CASSPRDRVVKLFF
TRBJ2-1	.	TRBV11-3	few	TGTGCCAGCAGCTTACTCGGGAGAGAGCAGTTCTTC	CASSLLGREQFF
TRBJ2-1	TRBD1	TRBV24-1	.	TGTGCCACCAGTAGAAGTCAGGGGGCTGAGCAGTTCTTC	CATSRSQGAEQFF
TRBJ1-6	.	TRBV30	.	TGTGCCTGGGAGGCCGGGGAGCTAGGTTCACCCCTCCACTTT	CAWEAGELGSPLHF
TRBJ1-4	.	TRBV3-1/TRBV3-2	.	TGTGCCAGCAGGAAGGAGGGCGAAAAACTGTTTTTT	CASRKEGEKLFF
TRBJ2-3	.	TRBV7-2	.	TGTGCCAGCAGCTTAGGGGGATATGATACGCAGTATTTT	CASSLGGYDTQYF
TRBJ1-1	.	TRBV5-5	.	TGTGCCAGCAGCTTGTTGCAGGGGAGTGGGTCGCCTTTCTTT	CASSLLQGSGSPFF
TRBJ2-1	.	TRBV3-1/TRBV3-2	.	TGTGCCAGCAGCCATGACTCAGATGAGCAGTTCTTC	CASSHDSDEQFF
TRBJ1-5	.	TRBV29-1	.	TGCAGCGTTAGGCAGGCAGGGAACAATCAGCCCCAGCATTTT	CSVRQAGNNQPQHF
TRBJ1-1	.	TRBV19	.	TGTGCCAGTAGTAGCCATCAAATGTTCGCTTTCTTT	CASSSHQMFAFF
TRBJ1-1	TRBD1	TRBV4-1	.	TGCGCCAGCAGCCAAACCCCTTTGGGACAGGGCGTCTCTGAAGCTTTCTTT	CASSQTPLGQGVSEAFF
TRBJ1-1	.	TRBV19	.	TGTGCCAGTAGTATCGCCCAGGGAGGCACTGAAGCTTTCTTT	CASSIAQGGTEAFF
TRBJ2-4	TRBD2	TRBV7-9	.	TGTGCCAGCAGCTACCTGACTAGCGGGAGGGCCGAGTACTTC	CASSYLTSGRAEYF
TRBJ2-3	TRBD1	TRBV6-2/TRBV6-3	.	TGTGCCAGCAGCCTTGACAGGGGAACAGATACGCAGTATTTT	CASSLDRGTDTQYF
TRBJ1-1	TRBD1	TRBV12-5	few	TGTGCTAGTGGTCGAAATACAGGGGCACACACTGAAGCTTTCTTT	CASGRNTGAHTEAFF
TRBJ1-1	.	TRBV11-1	.	TGTGCCAGCAGCTTAGAGCGCTCTGAAGCTTTCTTT	CASSLERSEAFF
TRBJ2-7	.	TRBV15	.	TGTGCCACCAGCACCGCTAGCTCCTACGAGCAGTACTTC	CATSTASSYEQYF
TRBJ2-1	.	TRBV27	once	TGTGCCAGCAGTTTTGGGGCAGGGGTCAATGAGCAGTTCTTC	CASSFGAGVNEQFF
TRBJ1-6	.	TRBV7-9	once	TGTGCCAGCAGCTTAGTTGGGATTGTTTCACCCCTCCACTTT	CASSLVGIVSPLHF
TRBJ1-2	TRBD1	TRBV12-3/TRBV12-4	once	TGTGCAAGTCAATCCAGGGGGCTTGGCTACACCTTC	CASQSRGLGYTF
TRBJ2-7	.	TRBV10-1	few	TGCGCCAGCAGTGAGGCGGAGAGCTCCTACGAGCAGTACTTC	CASSEAESSYEQYF
TRBJ2-7	.	TRBV18	.	TGTGCCAGCTCACCACCCAGCATAACCTACGAGCAGTACTTC	CASSPPSITYEQYF
TRBJ2-3	.	TRBV6-5	.	TGTGCCAGCAGTTACTCCCCTGAGTTTTCGACGCAGTATTTT	CASSYSPEFSTQYF
TRBJ2-5	.	TRBV18	.	TGTGCCAGCTCACTAAGACAGGACCAAGAGACCCAGTACTTC	CASSLRQDQETQYF
TRBJ1-5	.	TRBV4-2	.	TGTGCCAGCAGCCAAGCGAGGGGGGATTTTTCGGGCAATCAGCCCCAGCATTTT	CASSQARGDFSGNQPQHF
TRBJ2-5	TRBD2	TRBV4-3	.	TGCGCCAGCAGCCAAGAACGGGGGGGCTTGGAGACCCAGTACTTC	CASSQERGGLETQYF
TRBJ1-2	.	TRBV6-5	once	TGTGCCAGCAGTTACGGGCAGAGGGAGGGCTACACCTTC	CASSYGQREGYTF
TRBJ2-1	TRBD2	TRBV7-9	.	TGTGCCACAAGGGAGGGCGGCGGCAATGAGCAGTTCTTC	CATREGGGNEQFF
TRBJ1-1	.	TRBV12-3/TRBV12-4	.	TGTGCCAGCAGTTTAGCCCGGGATGCTGAAGCTTTCTTT	CASSLARDAEAFF
TRBJ1-6	.	TRBV13	.	TGTGCCAGCAGCGAAGGGGCAGACTCTTATAATTCACCCCTCCACTTT	CASSEGADSYNSPLHF
TRBJ1-2	.	TRBV19	.	TGTGCCAGTACAGCTAACTATGGCTACACCTTC	CASTANYGYTF
TRBJ1-2	.	TRBV5-1	.	TGCGCCAGCAGCTTACAGGGAGGTGACTATGGCTACACCTTC	CASSLQGGDYGYTF
TRBJ2-1	.	TRBV7-3	.	TGTGCCAGCAGCCTGGGGGGCGGGAATGAGCAGTTCTTC	CASSLGGGNEQFF
TRBJ1-2	.	TRBV6-5	once	TGTGCCAGCAGTTACTCCTCCCGGGGGGTCTATGGCTACACCTTC	CASSYSSRGVYGYTF
TRBJ1-1	.	TRBV29-1	.	TGCAGCGTTGACAGGGCGGAGAACACTGAAGCTTTCTTT	CSVDRAENTEAFF